This T cell receptor beta chain came from a study of blood T cell repertoires in COVID-19. Study-wide background: Nucleic acid was either cDNA or gDNA, and it came from T cells, B-cell-depleted T cells, or PBMCs.

Using immunoSEQ multiplex PCR, the repertoire was profiled, and TCRdb retains in-frame clones only, with some absent. Found here are 130,000 to 150,000 clones, roughly 90% of them singletons; the top ten hold around 1.6%. This clone has more than one count but fewer than ten. The CDR3 has 13 residues. Trimming cost V 9 bases and J 10 bases, with 16 bases left between them. The germline V gene encodes CDR1 MNHEY and CDR2 SVGAGI. The receptor comes from a human donor in a cohort sampled during active COVID-19. Sample: peripheral blood. The V call is TRBV6-5, the J call TRBJ1-6, with a tentative D call TRBD1 (5 bases). CDR3 loop: CASETGEGSPLHF. The CDR3 coding sequence is TGTGCCAGTGAAACGGGGGAGGGCTCACCCCTCCACTTT.